The 30 T cell receptor beta chains given below trace back to one sample, sequenced in a study of blood T cell repertoires in COVID-19. Repertoires were generated with immunoSEQ multiplex PCR, while TCRdb's copy carries only in-frame clones and drops some. The data contain 13,000 or so clones, around 70% of them singletons. Sequenced sample: peripheral blood. The receptors here all came from a man in his 60s with COVID-19, enrolled during active disease.

V usage is TRBV5-5 and J usage is TRBJ1-2; 12 bases fit TRBD1. The CDR3 contains 17 residues. The germline V gene has CDR1 SGHKS and CDR2 YYEKEE (reference sequence). V lost 3 bases to trimming and J lost 2 bases; unmatched junction nucleotides: 8. The CDR3 sequence: CASSSRDRGLLNYGYTF. For the CDR3, the DNA is TGTGCCAGCAGCTCCCGGGACAGGGGGCTTTTAAACTATGGCTACACCTTC.

This chain connects TRBV27 to TRBJ2-2, with D maybe TRBD2 (6 bases). Trimming cost V 7 bases and J 0 bases, with 15 bases left between them. Germline V gene lookup returns CDR1 MNHEY and CDR2 SMNVEV (reference sequence). CDR3 length: 16 residues. CDR3 DNA sequence: TGTGCCAGCACCATGGCGGGACGGACGAACACCGGGGAGCTGTTTTTT. Its protein product is CASTMAGRTNTGELFF.

The chain links TRBV4-1 to TRBJ2-6; tentatively, D is TRBD1 (5 bases). V lost 1 base, J lost 2 bases, and 9 bases lay in between. The CDR3 loop spans 16 amino acids. Germline V gene lookup returns CDR1 MGHRA and CDR2 YSYEKL. The CDR3 is CASSQVPGPGANVLTF. CDR3 DNA: TGCGCCAGCAGCCAAGTGCCAGGGCCTGGGGCCAACGTCCTGACTTTC.

The genes are TRBV2 and TRBJ2-3; TRBD2 agrees at 8 bases. The germline V gene encodes CDR1 SNHLY and CDR2 FYNNEI. This CDR3 spans 16 amino acids. Losses at the gene ends were 3 bases for V and 3 bases for J; bases not matched to a gene: 8. The CDR3 spells CASSDLPGGATDTQYF. CDR3 in DNA: TGTGCCAGCAGTGACCTTCCCGGGGGGGCGACAGATACGCAGTATTTT.

DNA of the CDR3: TGTGCCAGCAGCTTCTTGCCGCGGGGGGGCCGAACAGATACGCAGTATTTT. It is translated as CASSFLPRGGRTDTQYF. The chain combines TRBV7-2 with TRBJ2-3; TRBD2 matches 9 bases. With 3 bases clipped from V and 3 bases from J, the junction kept 10 bases outside the gene matches. Per germline, CDR1 SGHTA and CDR2 FQGNSA. CDR3 length: 17 residues.

This clone showed up just a few times. The chain is built from TRBV4-1 and TRBJ1-5; D call uncertain. Per the germline V gene, CDR1 is MGHRA and CDR2 is YSYEKL. Trimming removed 0 bases from V and 3 bases from J, with 9 bases in between. The CDR3 is made up of 15 amino acids. CDR3: CASSQDTFYNQPQHF. The DNA of the CDR3 is TGCGCCAGCAGCCAAGACACCTTCTACAATCAGCCCCAGCATTTT.

This clone was counted once. This chain links TRBV2 with TRBJ2-7, with D perhaps matching TRBD1 (6 bases). The V gene's germline CDR1 is SNHLY and CDR2 FYNNEI. The CDR3 covers 16 residues. The V end was cut by 7 bases, the J end by 0 bases, with 19 bases between. The CDR3 DNA reads TGTGCCAGCACCCAACCCACAGGGAGCTTCTCCTACGAGCAGTACGTC. Encoded protein: CASTQPTGSFSYEQYV.

This rearrangement joins TRBV27 to TRBJ1-6, with 8 bases aligning to TRBD1. The CDR3 length is 14 residues. Germline V gives CDR1 MNHEY, CDR2 SMNVEV (reference sequence). J was trimmed by 6 bases and V by 6 bases; bases with no gene match: 4. This CDR3 is CASSKDRVNSPLHF. The CDR3 DNA is TGTGCCAGCAGCAAGGACAGGGTTAATTCACCCCTCCACTTT.

This clone was observed a single time. The chain joins TRBV6-2 or TRBV6-3 to TRBJ2-7, with 8 bases aligning to TRBD2. The V and J ends lost 6 bases and 3 bases, in that order; junction bases with no gene match: 7. This CDR3 spans 14 amino acids. Germline V CDR1 and CDR2: MNHEY, SVGEGT. The CDR3 DNA sequence: TGTGCCAGCAGCCCCAGCGGGAGTAACTACGAGCAGTACGTC. Its protein is CASSPSGSNYEQYV.

This clone showed up just a few times. The rearrangement joins TRBV4-3 to TRBJ2-2; 8 bases agree with TRBD2. CDR1 and CDR2 (germline): LGHNA, YSLEER. The CDR3 spans 15 residues. J lost 4 bases, V lost 6 bases, and 7 bases had no gene match. CDR3 protein: CASRLAAGGTGELFF. CDR3 DNA: TGCGCCAGCAGACTAGCGGCCGGGGGCACCGGGGAGCTGTTTTTT.

CDR3: CAIQTGTGYNEQFF. CDR3 DNA sequence: TGTGCCATCCAAACCGGGACAGGCTACAATGAGCAGTTCTTC. This chain uses TRBV28 with TRBJ2-1, with 8 bases that match TRBD1. Germline loops: CDR1 MDHEN, CDR2 SYDVKM. The CDR3 loop spans 14 amino acids. The junction had 8 bases not matched to a gene; V was cut back by 10 bases and J by 3 bases.

CDR3 in DNA: TGTGCCACCAGCAGAGATAGCGGGAACACCGGGGAGCTGTTTTTT. It codes for CATSRDSGNTGELFF. The chain links TRBV15 to TRBJ2-2, with TRBD2 as a possible D gene (6 bases). The CDR3 extends over 15 amino acids. V was cut by 0 bases and J by 1 base, with 6 bases left in between. Germline assignment: CDR1 LNHNV and CDR2 YYDKDF (reference sequence). The variable domain in full, completed from reference TRBV15 and TRBJ2-2, reads DAMVIQNPRYQVTQFGKPVTLSCSQTLNHNVMYWYQQKSSQAPKLLFHYYDKDFNNEADTPDNFQSRRPNTSFCFLDIRSPGLGDTAMYLCATSRDSGNTGELFFGEGSRLTVL.

V is TRBV7-2 and J is TRBJ1-5; D gene ambiguous. Germline V gene sequence: CDR1 SGHTA, CDR2 FQGNSA. The length of the CDR3 is 17 residues. Between the trimmed V and J ends, which lost 3 bases and 8 bases, there was a span of 23 bases. CDR3 DNA sequence: TGTGCCAGCAGCTTGCCAGCGAGATACAACACAATTGAGCCCCAGCATTTT. Amino acids: CASSLPARYNTIEPQHF.

This chain joins TRBV6-5 and TRBJ1-2; D is perhaps TRBD1 (5 bases). Per germline, CDR1 MNHEY and CDR2 SVGAGI. This CDR3 spans 12 amino acids. V lost 8 bases and J 4 bases, leaving 11 bases between the germline ends. As DNA, the CDR3 is TGTGCCAGCGGGGCTCCCTCCTATGGCTACACCTTC. Amino acids: CASGAPSYGYTF.

The genes are TRBV4-1 and TRBJ2-1, with a weak D call TRBD1 (5 bases). The CDR3 is 14 amino acids. Germline loops: CDR1 MGHRA, CDR2 YSYEKL. Trimming took 1 base from V and 10 from J, leaving 14 bases between them. DNA for the CDR3: TGCGCCAGCAGCCAAGGCAAGGGGTCCAGAGAGCAGTTCTTC. It is translated as CASSQGKGSREQFF.

A few counts support this clone. The chain combines TRBV5-6 with TRBJ1-5; D unresolved. The CDR3 is made up of 13 amino acids. With 6 bases removed from V and 2 bases from J, the gap between germline ends came to 9 bases. Germline CDR1 reads SGHDT; CDR2 reads YYEEEE. The CDR3 nucleotides read TGTGCCAGCACCCGTAGCGGCAATCAGCCCCAGCATTTT. Its translation: CASTRSGNQPQHF.

On this clone itself: Germline is not matched at one junction end, which may reflect a read error. The CDR3 here is CATGQGNGSF. CDR3 bases: TGTGCCACCGGTCAGGGCAATGGCTCCTTC. The chain carries TRBV15 and TRBJ1-2; a weak D match, TRBD1 (5 bases). This CDR3 contains 10 residues. In germline, CDR1 is LNHNV, CDR2 YYDKDF (reference sequence).

J is TRBJ2-2 and V is TRBV19, with 9 bases aligning to TRBD1. V lost 7 bases, J lost 1 base, and 1 base stayed unmatched. Germline lookup yields CDR1 LNHDA and CDR2 SQIVND (reference sequence). The CDR3 consists of 14 residues. The CDR3 DNA reads as TGTGCCAGTACGGACAGGGGGAACACCGGGGAGCTGTTTTTT. As protein: CASTDRGNTGELFF.

This chain joins TRBV16 and TRBJ2-3; D is possibly TRBD2 (6 bases). In germline, CDR1 is KGHSY, CDR2 FQNENV. The CDR3 covers 15 residues. The V and J ends lost 4 bases and 0 bases respectively, with 11 bases between them. The CDR3 sequence is CASSRGDESTDTQYF. The CDR3, as DNA: TGTGCCAGCAGCCGGGGGGACGAGAGCACAGATACGCAGTATTTT.

This clone came up once. The rearrangement uses TRBV7-9 and TRBJ1-2; 7 bases are a match to TRBD1. This CDR3 is built from 14 residues. CDR1 and CDR2 (germline): SEHNR, FQNEAQ (reference sequence). V was clipped by 6 bases and J by 2 bases; unmatched bases: 6. CDR3 amino acids: CASRPPGGNYGYTF. CDR3 nucleotides: TGTGCCAGCAGACCGCCAGGGGGGAACTATGGCTACACCTTC.

The J gene is TRBJ2-7, the V gene TRBV29-1, with 9 bases identical to TRBD1. V shed 4 bases, J shed 2 bases, and the junction held 9 bases outside the gene matches. Germline V CDR1 and CDR2: SQVTM, ANQGSEA. This CDR3 contains 15 residues. Written as DNA, the CDR3 is TGCAGCGTTGGGTTCCGGGACAGGGTTACCTACGAGCAGTACGTC. Its protein product is CSVGFRDRVTYEQYV.

J is TRBJ2-7 and V is TRBV24-1; 9 bases line up with TRBD1. The CDR3 spans 15 residues. After removal of 3 bases from V and 0 bases from J, the junction contained 2 bases not matched to a gene. CDR1 is KGHDR, CDR2 SFDVKD, per germline. The CDR3 loop is CATSDGTGPSYEQYF. The CDR3 DNA follows: TGTGCCACCAGTGATGGGACAGGGCCCTCCTACGAGCAGTACTTC.

The rearrangement uses TRBV7-8 and TRBJ2-1, with 10 bases matching TRBD2. The CDR3 consists of 20 residues. After removal of 3 bases from V and 1 base from J, the junction contained 15 bases not matched to a gene. Germline V CDR1 and CDR2: SGHVS, FQNEAQ. The CDR3 is CASSFVSGRAGLRSYNEQFF. CDR3 coding DNA: TGTGCCAGCAGCTTCGTAAGCGGGAGGGCCGGGTTGAGGTCCTACAATGAGCAGTTCTTC.

The CDR3 sequence is CASSWTGMGEQYF. The CDR3 DNA reads as TGTGCCAGCAGTTGGACAGGAATGGGCGAGCAGTACTTC. The chain employs TRBV28 and TRBJ2-7, with 7 positions matching TRBD1. The CDR3 spans 13 residues. Trimming took 4 bases from V and 6 from J; bases not matched to a gene: 6. CDR1 is MDHEN, CDR2 SYDVKM, per germline.

The J gene is TRBJ2-1, the V gene TRBV9; 14 bases match TRBD2. J was trimmed by 9 bases and V by 4 bases; bases with no gene match: 6. There are 15 residues in the CDR3. The germline gives CDR1 SGDLS, CDR2 YYNGEE. CDR3 sequence: CASSYGTSGGGEQFF. In nucleotides, the CDR3 is TGTGCCAGCAGCTATGGGACTAGCGGGGGTGGTGAGCAGTTCTTC.

The CDR3 DNA is TGTGCAAGTCGCTGCAGAGGCGCAGTCCAAGAGACCCAGTACTTC. Translation gives CASRCRGAVQETQYF. V gene TRBV12-2 combines with J gene TRBJ2-5; TRBD2 is the table's D call, not checked against the DNA. TRBV12-2 is marked as a pseudogene. The CDR3 has 15 amino acids.

V usage is TRBV7-2 and J usage is TRBJ2-1; 10 nucleotides align to TRBD2. The germline gives CDR1 SGHTA, CDR2 FQGNSA. The trim removed 6 bases at V and 11 bases at J, leaving 13 bases unmatched. The CDR3 sequence is 15 residues long. CDR3 nucleotide sequence: TGTGCCAGCAGTCCTACTAGCGGGGTGTCCCCCAAGCAGTTCTTC. Encoded protein: CASSPTSGVSPKQFF.

The V gene is TRBV20-1, the J gene TRBJ1-5; D unclear. CDR1 and CDR2 (germline): DFQATT, SNEGSKA (reference sequence). There are 16 residues in the CDR3. The V gene lost 3 bases and the J gene lost 3 bases, with 18 bases spanning the gap. CDR3 in amino acids: CSASVAETLDNQPQHF. The CDR3 region has the DNA TGCAGTGCTAGTGTAGCGGAGACGCTAGACAATCAGCCCCAGCATTTT.

V and J are TRBV7-9 and TRBJ1-2; TRBD1 matches 10 bases. J lost 6 bases, V lost 6 bases, and 10 bases had no gene match. This CDR3 region has 15 residues. Germline V gene sequence: CDR1 SEHNR, CDR2 FQNEAQ (reference sequence). Here the CDR3 reads CASSADRGIRDGYTF. The CDR3, as DNA: TGTGCCAGCAGTGCGGACAGGGGGATACGGGATGGCTACACCTTC.

V usage is TRBV5-6 and J usage is TRBJ1-6; 8 bases fit TRBD1. V dropped 6 bases and J dropped 8; count of bases not matched to a gene: 10. The germline V gene has CDR1 SGHDT and CDR2 YYEEEE. This CDR3 is 15 amino acids long. CDR3 residues: CASTTNRGQDSPLHF. The CDR3 nucleotides are TGTGCCAGCACAACTAACAGGGGACAGGATTCACCCCTCCACTTT.